This paragraph reports one T cell receptor beta chain. Its antigen remains unknown. This record comes from a study of shared clonotypes between healthy human individuals. The study, taken as a whole, reports: Some clonotypes were shared by all four sorted-subset donors, while others were not shared. The non-shared ones had lower generation probabilities than the shared ones.

With 5 bases removed from V and 4 bases from J, the gap between germline ends came to 6 bases. This CDR3 contains 12 residues. Germline V gene data show CDR1 as PRHDT and CDR2 as FYEKMQ (reference sequence). Some clones are missing from TCRdb's copy, which holds only in-frame ones; the method was immunoSEQ multiplex PCR. Of approximately 97,000 clones listed, around two thirds are singletons. Source material: memory CD8+ T cells sorted from blood. This sample's subset: CD45RO+ cells pooled with CCR7-negative TemRA cells. This sequence joins TRBV13 and TRBJ2-1, with D unclear. The clonotype was recovered from a man under 40 in good health. CDR3: CASSPQYNEQFF. The CDR3 region has the DNA TGTGCCAGCAGCCCACAGTACAATGAGCAGTTCTTC. Together with reference TRBV13 and TRBJ2-1, the CDR3 gives the full variable domain: AAGVIQSPRHLIKEKRETATLKCYPIPRHDTVYWYQQGPGQDPQFLISFYEKMQSDKGSIPDRFSAQQFSDYHSELNMSSLELGDSALYFCASSPQYNEQFFGPGTRLTVL.